A selection of T cell receptor beta chains follows, all from one sample in a study of neurological immune-mediated disorders. TCRdb reanalysed the 5' RACE reads using MiXCR and keeps one entry per CDR3 protein. The repertoire has 40,000 to 50,000 distinct CDR3 sequences, roughly 2% of them found once; the top ten carry more than 2%. Sequencing was performed on PBMCs. Receptors originate from a woman aged 40-49 years with multiple sclerosis. Both conserved end residues are part of each CDR3. D genes are given only for firm matches. Size is stated as how often the clone was seen (once, few, many) or a class if it is expanded.

TRBV12-3/TRBV12-4	TRBD1	many	TRBJ2-1	TGTGCCAGCAGTTCCGTGGGGACAGGCATACAATGGGGGCAGTTCTTC	CASSSVGTGIQWGQFF
TRBV20-1	.	few	TRBJ2-7	TGCAGTGCTTCAGTGGGATTTTCCCCCTACGAGCAGTACTTC	CSASVGFSPYEQYF
TRBV7-9	TRBD1	many	TRBJ2-7	TGTGCCAGCAGCTTAGAACGCAGGGGGAGCTACGAGCAGTACTTC	CASSLERRGSYEQYF
TRBV18	TRBD1	many	TRBJ1-3	TGTGCCAGCTCACGAACTACAGGGGGCTCTGGAAACACCATATATTTT	CASSRTTGGSGNTIYF
TRBV15	TRBD1	many	TRBJ2-2	TGTGCCACCGGCCGGGACAGGGTTGCTGGGGAGCTGTTTTTT	CATGRDRVAGELFF
TRBV3-1	.	many	TRBJ2-7	TGTGCCAGCAGCCAGGTTTTAGGGGAGCAGTACTTC	CASSQVLGEQYF
TRBV5-4	.	many	TRBJ2-5	TGTGCCAGCAGCTCCGGGACCCAGGGGAAGGAGACCCAGTACTTC	CASSSGTQGKETQYF
TRBV5-1	.	many	TRBJ1-2	TGCGCCAGCAGCTTGAGGGGGGTTAATGATGGCTACACCTTC	CASSLRGVNDGYTF
TRBV5-1	.	many	TRBJ1-2	TGCGCCAGCATCATTACTAAGGATACTACGGGGCTTAACTATGGCTACACCTTC	CASIITKDTTGLNYGYTF
TRBV11-2	.	many	TRBJ1-1	TGTGCCAGCAGCTTAACGAGGGGTTGGAACACTGAAGCTTTCTTT	CASSLTRGWNTEAFF
TRBV20-1	.	many	TRBJ2-3	TGCAGTGCTAGAACCCCCCGGGCGAGAAACACAGATACGCAGTATTTT	CSARTPRARNTDTQYF
TRBV7-6	.	many	TRBJ2-7	TGTGCCAGCAGCCAGGTGCTTGGGCAGGGGCCCTACGAGCAGTACTTC	CASSQVLGQGPYEQYF
TRBV5-1	.	many	TRBJ1-1	TGCGCCAGCAGCTTAGACAGTGAAGCTTTCTTT	CASSLDSEAFF
TRBV6-2/TRBV6-3	.	many	TRBJ1-2	TGTGCCAGCAGTTCCAGGGCGATCTATGGCTACACCTTC	CASSSRAIYGYTF
TRBV7-9	.	many	TRBJ2-1	TGTGCCAGCAGCTTACCTAATCACAATGAGCAGTTCTTC	CASSLPNHNEQFF
TRBV20-1	.	many	TRBJ1-1	TGCAGTGCGACACAGGGCGCAGGACATTGGAACACTGAAGCTTTCTTT	CSATQGAGHWNTEAFF
TRBV3-1	.	many	TRBJ1-2	TGTGCCAGCAGCTCTCCGGGGGTCGACTACACCTTC	CASSSPGVDYTF
TRBV9	TRBD1	many	TRBJ2-2	TGTGCCAGCAGCGTCGGACAGGGGGCGAACACCGGGGAGCTGTTTTTT	CASSVGQGANTGELFF
TRBV4-2	.	many	TRBJ2-1	TGTGCCAGCAGCCAAGACAATACGGACTCCGTCTCCTACAATGAGCAGTTCTTC	CASSQDNTDSVSYNEQFF
TRBV4-1	TRBD1	many	TRBJ1-3	TGCGCCAGCAGCCAAGGGCGACAGGGGGGAGGAAACACCATATATTTT	CASSQGRQGGGNTIYF
TRBV5-1	.	many	TRBJ1-1	TGCGCCAGCAGCTGGGGGGACCTGAACACTGAAGCTTTCTTT	CASSWGDLNTEAFF
TRBV5-4	.	few	TRBJ1-1	TGTGCCAGCAGCGATCGGACCCGGGGGGGGACTGAAGCTTTCTTT	CASSDRTRGGTEAFF
TRBV7-9	TRBD1	many	TRBJ2-1	TGTGCCAGCAGTCTACTAGGGGGCCCATATGAGCAGTTCTTC	CASSLLGGPYEQFF
TRBV11-2	.	many	TRBJ1-2	TGTGCCAGCAGCTTAGGGGTCGGGGGATTCTATGGCTACACCTTC	CASSLGVGGFYGYTF